This T cell receptor (beta chain) was observed in a study of neurological immune-mediated disorders. The V segment lost 3 bases and the J segment 1 base; nucleotides outside the gene matches: 3. The CDR3 extends over 15 amino acids. Germline-derived CDR1 and CDR2 are SGHDT and YYEEEE. TCRdb itself ran the 5' RACE reads through MiXCR, one entry per CDR3 protein. Of about 120,000 distinct CDR3 sequences listed, 3% to 3.5% are singletons. This clonotype has at least ten counts. Input material: PBMCs. The chain recombines TRBV5-6 with TRBJ2-2, with 7 bases identical to TRBD1. The source of this sequence is a woman aged 25-40 years with multiple sclerosis. In nucleotides, the CDR3 is TGTGCCAGCAGCTACAGGGGTGTGAACACCGGGGAGCTGTTTTTT. It specifies CASSYRGVNTGELFF.